The sequence of this T cell receptor beta chain was determined in a study of long-term antiretroviral therapy in people with HIV. General study points: Controls had broader CDR3 length ranges than HIV repertoires did. Blood, drawn from the mid-2000s to the late 2010s, may reflect older ART regimens.

Worth noting for this clone: Its antigen is as yet unknown.

With V trimmed by 5 bases and J by 4 bases, 6 bases remained unmatched. This CDR3 has 15 amino acids. Germline V gene sequence: CDR1 MDHEN, CDR2 SYDVKM. At survey level, the immunoSEQ assay was run in its v3.0 version. The method was immunoSEQ multiplex PCR; TCRdb's version includes in-frame clones alone and lacks a portion of them. This table has fewer than 30,000 clones, almost 90% appearing once. The receptor was derived from a man aged 25-40 years with HIV. Material: unsorted PBMCs, obtained about 4.5 years after starting antiretroviral therapy. The gene calls are TRBV28 and TRBJ2-7; TRBD2 aligns across 12 bases. Here the CDR3 reads CASSRLAGGPYEQYF. The DNA of the CDR3 is TGTGCCAGCAGTCGCCTAGCGGGAGGGCCTTACGAGCAGTACTTC.